In this sample, the clone carrying this T cell receptor (beta chain) turned up many times. The data were taken from a study of T cells in Graves' hyperthyroidism and ophthalmopathy. The ends were cut back, 8 bases at V and 3 bases at J, with 14 bases in the middle. This CDR3 is 14 amino acids long. The germline CDR1 and CDR2 sequences are MNHEY and SVGEGT. What was amplified from RNA transcripts were TCR beta CDR3 regions. The TCR CDR3 first-round RT-PCR relied on the HTBI primer set. TCRdb recomputed calls from the multiplex PCR reads with MiXCR, one row per CDR3 protein. The data contain fewer than 750,000 distinct CDR3 sequences, 13% to 15% of them singletons.

V usage is TRBV6-2 or TRBV6-3 and J usage is TRBJ1-5, with D possibly matching TRBD1 (5 bases). Sequenced material: blood. This TCR came from a woman aged 45-59 years with Graves' ophthalmopathy. The CDR3 region has the DNA TGTGCCAGCCGGGGCAGGGTTCCCAATCAGCCCCAGCATTTT. Translation: CASRGRVPNQPQHF.